This T cell receptor (beta chain) was retrieved from a study of blood T cell repertoires in COVID-19. V lost 1 base to trimming and J lost 4 bases, with 8 bases between them. This CDR3 contains 12 residues. CDR1 is SQVTM and CDR2 is ANQGSEA in the germline V gene. Seattle-derived patients entered the study during active infection and were followed longitudinally. Here immunoSEQ multiplex PCR was the method, and the copy in TCRdb shows in-frame clones only, minus some. The sample has more than 65,000 clones, around 83% seen once. The sample taken for sequencing was peripheral blood. V and J are TRBV29-1 and TRBJ2-7; D is unresolved. The TCR was taken from a man aged 30 to 39 with COVID-19, enrolled during active disease. In nucleotides, the CDR3 is TGCAGCGTTGAAGTTAGCAGTTACGAGCAGTACTTC. Protein: CSVEVSSYEQYF.